This T cell receptor beta chain was recovered during a study of T cells in Graves' hyperthyroidism and ophthalmopathy. The study, taken as a whole, reports: Ophthalmopathy was predicted by the model a median of roughly 6.6 months ahead of onset.

The CDR3 regions of TCR beta were amplified from RNA transcripts. RT-PCR in the first round (using the HTBI primer set) targeted the TCR CDR3. One entry per CDR3 protein, called by TCRdb with MiXCR from the multiplex PCR reads. The repertoire has approximately 200,000 distinct CDR3 sequences, roughly 18% of them found once; the top ten carry about 41%. On this clonotype: Antigen: not known.

Researchers defined stable Graves' hyperthyroidism as no ophthalmopathy progression within 18 months. Criteria for exclusion of patients were uncontrolled infection, other autoimmune disease, pregnancy or lactation. Isolation of PBMCs was performed on 8.5 to 10 ml fresh peripheral blood. In germline, CDR1 is MNHNS, CDR2 SASEGT. This CDR3 spans 16 amino acids. V lost 6 bases and J 9 bases, leaving 21 bases between the germline ends. The clonotype comes from a man in his forties with Graves' hyperthyroidism. V usage is TRBV6-1 and J usage is TRBJ1-6; TRBD1 is a possible D gene (5 bases). Material for sequencing was blood. CDR3 loop: CASSQGQGISSSPLHF. CDR3 DNA sequence: TGTGCCAGCAGCCAAGGGCAGGGAATATCAAGTTCACCCCTCCACTTT.